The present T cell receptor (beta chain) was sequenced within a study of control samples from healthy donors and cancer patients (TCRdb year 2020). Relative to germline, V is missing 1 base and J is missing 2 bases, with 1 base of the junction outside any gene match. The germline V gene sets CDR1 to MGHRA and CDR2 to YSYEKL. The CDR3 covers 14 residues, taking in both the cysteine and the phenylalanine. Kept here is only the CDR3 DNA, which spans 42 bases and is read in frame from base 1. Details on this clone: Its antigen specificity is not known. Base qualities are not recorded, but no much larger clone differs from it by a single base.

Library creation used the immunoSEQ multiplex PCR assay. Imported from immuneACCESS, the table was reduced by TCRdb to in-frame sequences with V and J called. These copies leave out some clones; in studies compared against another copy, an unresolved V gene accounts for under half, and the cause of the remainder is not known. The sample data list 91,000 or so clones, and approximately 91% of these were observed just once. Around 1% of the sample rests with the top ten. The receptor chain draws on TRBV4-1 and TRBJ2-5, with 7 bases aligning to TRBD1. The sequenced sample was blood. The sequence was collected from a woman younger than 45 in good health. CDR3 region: CASSQGGQQETQYF. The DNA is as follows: TGCGCCAGCAGCCAAGGGGGACAGCAAGAGACCCAGTACTTC.